This T cell receptor beta chain was profiled in a study of tumor-infiltrating lymphocytes in localized non-small cell lung cancer. Study summary: Each patient gave resected tumor and non-adjacent uninvolved lung tissue. General study points: Compared with uninvolved lung, tumors showed higher T cell infiltration by TCRbeta sequencing.

A word on this clone: Its antigen remains unknown.

Sequencing was performed with immunoSEQ multiplex PCR; in TCRdb, only in-frame clones are kept and a portion is missing. Of tens of thousands of clones in the sample, roughly 69% were seen once. V trimming: 7 bases; J trimming: 1 base; junction bases outside the gene matches: 6. The CDR3 consists of 14 residues. In germline, CDR1 is MNHEY, CDR2 SMNVEV (reference sequence). This chain links TRBV27 with TRBJ1-1; TRBD1 matches at 7 bases. The origin of this receptor is a human donor with non-small cell lung cancer. The sequencing sample was made of lung tumor tissue. CDR3 nucleotides: TGTGCCAGCAAGAACGACAGGGAGAACACTGAAGCTTTCTTT. It translates to CASKNDRENTEAFF.